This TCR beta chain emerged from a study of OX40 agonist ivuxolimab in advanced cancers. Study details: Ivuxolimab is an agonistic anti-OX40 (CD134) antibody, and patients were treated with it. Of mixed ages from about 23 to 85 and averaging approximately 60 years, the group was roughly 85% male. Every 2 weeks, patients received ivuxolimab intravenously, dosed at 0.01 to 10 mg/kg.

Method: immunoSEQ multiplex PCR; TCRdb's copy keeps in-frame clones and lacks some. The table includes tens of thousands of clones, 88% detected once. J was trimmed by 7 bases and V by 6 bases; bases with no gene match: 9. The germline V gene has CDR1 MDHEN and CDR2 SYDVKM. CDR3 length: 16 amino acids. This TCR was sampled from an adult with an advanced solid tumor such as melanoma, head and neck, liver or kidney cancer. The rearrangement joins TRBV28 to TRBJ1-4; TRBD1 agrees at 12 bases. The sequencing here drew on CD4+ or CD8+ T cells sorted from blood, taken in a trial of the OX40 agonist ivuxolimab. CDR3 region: CASRTGGTGGREKLFF. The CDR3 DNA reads TGTGCCAGCAGGACCGGTGGGACAGGGGGCCGTGAAAAACTGTTTTTT.